This TCR beta chain appears in the sequencing data of a study of post-analysis software for immune sequencing data. Across the study: Recorded subtypes: relapsing-remitting, secondary progressive, progressive-relapsing; some patients unannotated. Whole-study findings and limits: By F measure, samples from a shared preparation batch strongly co-clustered. Controls significantly exceeded multiple sclerosis patients in normalized Chao1 diversity.

Built from TCR beta cDNA, the libraries had unique molecular identifiers in them. T cells, roughly 0.95 to 10 million of them, yielded a few hundred thousand cDNA molecules. TCRdb independently ran MiXCR on the PCR reads; one entry per CDR3 protein. The sample records over 300,000 distinct CDR3 sequences, about a third being singletons. A few counts support this clonotype. No antigen is known for it. Sequenced input: blood. The receptor was isolated from a girl under 18 with multiple sclerosis.

CDR3 in DNA: TGTGCCAGCAGTTTTGGAAGTAGCGGGGATGAGACCCAGTACTTC. As protein: CASSFGSSGDETQYF. This rearrangement joins TRBV12-3 or TRBV12-4 to TRBJ2-5, with 8 bases matching TRBD2. The CDR3 totals 15 residues. With 3 bases clipped from V and 5 bases from J, the junction kept 8 bases outside the gene matches.